This TCR beta chain was captured by sequencing in a study of cytomegalovirus exposure and HLA in healthy donors (dated by TCRdb to about 2017). Concerning the study at large: In an earlier analysis of approximately 500 of the donors, 250 to 350 Gb of sequence data and some 100 million unique TCR beta sequences from 180 million or so T cells were reported. An early release covering 550 to 700 HLA-typed donors comprised about 290 gigabases of sequencing data and some 79 million unique TCR sequences. Among the approximately 400 genotyped donors, around 81% belonged to the genetic ancestry cluster associated with self-reported Caucasian donors. The study aimed to test whether signatures of past pathogen exposure could be identified by cataloging public T cell receptors. The T cell repertoires of 670 or so subjects were profiled by immunosequencing and related to cytomegalovirus serostatus. A separate validation cohort of approximately 130 different subjects was used in addition to the roughly 640-subject first cohort. To predict cytomegalovirus infection status, the study combined high-throughput TCR immunosequencing, statistical association of individual TCRs with disease status, and machine learning. A later analysis re-analyzed previously published TCR beta repertoires from 666 donors and added high-resolution HLA genotyping to study TCR occurrence patterns. Rather than drawing on any new phenotypic data, the later analysis identified candidate immune exposures from TCR beta sequences and the way those sequences occurred across donors. An earlier analysis of about 620 of the donors applied high-throughput TCR beta sequencing to assess whether each TCR beta V gene segment acted as functional or pseudogenic. Donor age, sex, ethnicity and CMV serostatus were compiled together with the repertoire data. A later genetic analysis used genome-wide SNP genotypes for about 55% of the 666 donors, treating that subset as a discovery cohort. Every repertoire in the discovery cohort had been generated on one and the same sequencing platform. Both class I and class II loci were covered by HLA typing, at four-digit resolution. Typing coverage differed by locus: A, B, C, DRB1 and DQB1 were typed in about 620-630 donors, DQA1 in about 510, DPA1 in 600 to 610, and DPB1 in just under 490. About five DR-DQ haplotypes were handled as single units for association and clustering because linkage in the cohort was strong. Across approximately 420 genotyped donors of the cohort, an average of about 240,000 unique TCR beta nucleotide sequences per donor were sequenced, and roughly 20% of those sequences were non-productive. General findings and caveats noted by the study authors: Cytomegalovirus status was reported to be diagnosed by the classifier with high specificity and sensitivity in both the original and validation cohorts. An earlier analysis of roughly 570 of the donors showed that most TCR beta V segments appeared in productive rearrangements either about 90% or about 30% of the time, which broadly matched IMGT annotations. A later analysis found that most CMV-associated TCR beta chains appeared HLA-restricted, with HLA associations seemingly driven largely by CMV exposure. In a later analysis, TCR association rates were found to vary across HLA loci, with the most associated TCRs seen for DRB1 alleles and the fewest for HLA-C alleles. Because counts were too low, around 18 rarely observed V segments, including chromosome 9 orphons, were left out of the earlier analysis of some 600 of the donors. A further reported finding was that TCR beta sequences accurately predicted the HLA-A and HLA-B alleles for most subjects in the first cohort. Presence/absence analyses assumed roughly uniform sequencing depth across donors, an assumption that may not hold. The 87-base-pair reads could not distinguish some IMGT-functional V segments, including TRBV6-2 and TRBV6-3, so those segments were excluded. Because HLA typing was missing for some donors at each locus, association tests included only the typed subset. Three of the identified cytomegalovirus-associated TCR beta chains were confirmed in vitro to be specific for cytomegalovirus antigens. At a false discovery rate of 0.05, a later analysis linked under 20,000 TCR beta sequences to specific HLA alleles. In a later analysis, several top co-occurrence clusters were reported to appear linked to parvovirus B19, influenza, CMV and Epstein-Barr virus. For the cohort, immune exposure information was limited to CMV serostatus. A later genetic analysis associated a missense DCLRE1C variant with V-gene and J-gene trimming of TCR beta chains, and an independent cohort replicated the association. In the study, some 160 TCR beta chains were listed as associated with cytomegalovirus. A later analysis found that HLA-associated TCR beta chains were more clonally expanded and had lower generation probabilities than equally common non-associated chains. Strong co-occurrence of HLA alleles, especially DR and DQ, made assigning TCR associations to individual alleles difficult. Only TCR beta chains were sequenced in this cohort, and the absence of alpha or paired-chain data limited detectable features. A cluster of highly shared sequence variants was judged likely to represent a technical artifact of the sequencing pipeline. Correlated functional status among segregating V segments might reflect linkage disequilibrium, but an unknown experimental factor could not be ruled out. While some public TCRs were present in many individuals, most TCR sequences turned up only very rarely across donors. In a later genetic analysis, fewer N-insertions in productive TCRs were reported among donors in an Asian-associated ancestry cluster than the roughly 670-donor mean. It was suggested by the authors that the approach could potentially be generalized to other disease states and immunological phenotypes.

The protocol used for the library was the immunoSEQ multiplex PCR assay. The multiplex PCR relied on a mix of 60 forward primers for TCR Vbeta segments and 13 reverse primers for TCR Jbeta segments. A multiplex PCR assay on genomic DNA amplified the CDR3 region of rearranged TCR beta genes. The amplified TCR beta libraries were sequenced on the Illumina HiSeq System as 87-base-pair reads. For the original study's pipeline: A later analysis tallied 80 million to 95 million unique TCR beta chains across the 666 repertoires, and around 9.9 million of those chains were shared by two or more donors. To remove PCR and sequencing errors, raw reads were error-corrected and collapsed into unique sequences using a nearest-neighbor algorithm that merged closely related sequences. To assign V, D and J gene segments, CDR3 sequences were aligned to IMGT reference sequences. For a sequence to be retained, at least a six-nucleotide match to both a V gene segment and a J gene segment was required. Rearrangements were classified as productive when the CDR3 lacked stop codons and remained in frame with V and J, and all other rearrangements were classified as non-productive. CDR3 was defined according to IMGT convention as the region running from the second conserved V-encoded cysteine to the conserved J-encoded phenylalanine. The earlier analysis of some 580 of the donors excluded any sequence lacking an unambiguous match to a single V gene segment. In an earlier analysis of approximately 590 of the donors, a V segment was called functional when productive rearrangements were above 56.7%, and segregating when the standard deviation between donors exceeded 5%. A statistical classification framework was developed to diagnose cytomegalovirus status using the catalog of TCR beta chain sequences. In a later analysis, TCR nucleotide sequences were compared against IMGT/GENE-DB human TR gene sequences so that V and J genes could be assigned. A later analysis assigned CDR3 sequences and most-parsimonious VDJ recombination scenarios with the TCRdist pipeline. In a later analysis, each TCR beta chain was defined by its CDR3 amino acid sequence together with its V-gene family, and reads without a unique V-gene family were excluded. As a way to deal with suspected cross-contamination and a sequencing artifact, a later analysis dropped 450 to 600 nucleotide sequences that were highly shared and had low generation probability. In a later analysis, a clonal expansion index was calculated for each public chain from normalized within-repertoire ranks of inferred template counts. In a later analysis, generation probabilities were computed using a VDJ recombination model fitted to out-of-frame rearrangements, and the results were checked against IGoR. In a later analysis, hypergeometric tests were used to score TCR-TCR, TCR-HLA and TCR-CMV co-occurrence, with a repertoire-size bias correction applied to TCR pairs. A later analysis estimated false discovery rates by permuting HLA or CMV assignments 20 times. In a later analysis, co-occurring TCRs were grouped using DBSCAN, with TCRdist sequence similarity added in when clustering inside HLA-allele-positive subsets. Repertoires with fewer than 30,000 or more than 120,000 public chains, plus five repertoires with anomalous nucleotide sharing, were excluded from co-occurrence clustering. Imported from immuneACCESS, the table was reduced by TCRdb to in-frame sequences with V and J called. These copies leave out some clones; in studies compared against another copy, an unresolved V gene accounts for under half, and the cause of the remainder is not known. That table furnishes V, J and clone size, whereas the DNA furnished D and trimming. In all, the sample holds about 110,000 clones, and roughly 79% of those were seen once. The biggest ten clones account for around 7.7% of the sample.

In total, 666 healthy bone marrow donors made up the cohort. At the time of sampling, all cohort members were nominally healthy, though unrecorded immune exposures were likely present. The donor was CMV seropositive and belonged to the group of around 300 seropositive cohort members. A peripheral blood sample was collected from each donor, and TCR beta sequencing was performed on peripheral blood mononuclear cells. The Qiagen DNeasy Blood Extraction Kit was used to extract genomic DNA from the blood cell samples. A word on this clone: What antigen it recognizes has not been identified. Base qualities were left out, and no much larger clone turns up one base away.

Trimming removed 5 bases from V and 1 base from J, leaving 18 bases between the germline ends. From its cysteine to its phenylalanine, the CDR3 spans 16 amino acids. Just the 48-base CDR3 DNA is kept, in frame starting at base 1. Per the germline V gene (reference sequence), SSHAT is the CDR1 and FNYEAQ is the CDR2. The material sequenced was PBMCs. Recombination connected TRBV7-7 to TRBJ2-7; the D region possibly corresponds to TRBD1 (5 bases align). This TCR derives from a woman aged 45 to 65 in good health and CMV-seropositive. CDR3 reads: CASSDQGPRASYEQYF. Here is the DNA: TGTGCCAGCAGCGATCAGGGCCCCAGGGCTTCCTACGAGCAGTACTTC.